The clone carrying this T cell receptor beta chain was recorded at least ten times. A single record per CDR3 protein comes from TCRdb applying MiXCR to the 5' RACE reads. The sample has under 150,000 distinct CDR3 sequences, roughly 8% seen once; the top ten hold roughly 0.76%. V was clipped by 1 base and J by 4 bases, with 8 bases between them. The length of the CDR3 is 13 residues. Germline V CDR1 and CDR2: KGHSH, LQKENI. These data are taken from a study of T cells after yellow fever vaccination. The receptor comes from a man aged 30 to 39 who received the YFV17D yellow fever vaccine. This rearrangement joins TRBV18 to TRBJ2-7, with D unresolved. Sequencing used CD4+ T cells sorted from PBMCs, obtained 5 days after the yellow fever booster vaccination. This CDR3 is CASSPQDGYEQYF. CDR3 in DNA: TGTGCCAGCTCACCACAAGACGGATACGAGCAGTACTTC.